This T cell receptor beta chain was retrieved from a study of blood T cell repertoires in COVID-19. Study processing details: Amplification of reference gene primers provided the estimated nucleated cell counts. TCRdb's copy holds only in-frame clones and misses some; the assay was immunoSEQ multiplex PCR. V, J and clone size reflect that table, while D and trimming were determined from the DNA. The sample consists of 300,000 to 350,000 clones, 80% to 90% of them appearing once. Ages ranged from about 18 to 89 years, with residence in about two dozen US areas. Germline V gene data show CDR1 as KGHSH and CDR2 as LQKENI. The CDR3 is 13 residues long. V was cut by 6 bases and J by 2 bases, with 11 bases left in between.

This sequence joins TRBV18 and TRBJ2-7; D gene uncertain. This clonotype was sampled from a man aged 25-45 years who had recovered from COVID-19. The sequencing input was PBMCs or T cells enriched from blood (not recorded which). The CDR3 nucleotides are TGTGCCAGCTCGCCCCGCGAGGCCTACGAGCAGTACTTC. Encoded protein: CASSPREAYEQYF. The complete variable domain, with remaining parts taken from reference TRBV18 and TRBJ2-7, reads NAGVMQNPRHLVRRRGQEARLRCSPMKGHSHVYWYRQLPEEGLKFMVYLQKENIIDESGMPKERFSAEFPKEGPSILRIQQVVRGDSAAYFCASSPREAYEQYFGPGTRLTVT.